This TCR beta chain was sequenced in a study of cytomegalovirus exposure and HLA in healthy donors. Overall study results and limits: Later analysis suggested most CMV-associated TCR beta chains were HLA-restricted. Association of some 18,000 TCR beta sequences with HLA alleles was found at 0.05 false discovery rate in a later analysis.

This clone has more than one count but fewer than ten. As yet, its antigen is unknown. Looked up from germline, CDR1 is LNHDA and CDR2 is SQIVND (reference sequence). The CDR3 sequence is 14 residues long. J was trimmed by 6 bases and V by 7 bases; bases with no gene match: 10. The PCR made use of 60 Vbeta and 13 Jbeta primers. Some clones are missing from TCRdb's copy, which holds only in-frame ones; the method was immunoSEQ multiplex PCR. The sample has about 190,000 clones; 75% to 85% are singletons. Material: PBMCs. This clonotype was obtained from a woman aged 18-30 years in good health and CMV-seronegative. The gene calls are TRBV19 and TRBJ1-1, with 8 bases identical to TRBD1. CDR3 nucleotides: TGTGCCAGTACTGTTACAGGGGGAGGCGCTGAAGCTTTCTTT. This codes for CASTVTGGGAEAFF.